The next 14 T cell receptor beta chains were all read from a single sample in a study of Graves' ophthalmopathy and Graves' hyperthyroidism. RNA transcripts served as template for amplifying TCR beta CDR3 sequences. Amplification began with first-round RT-PCR using HTBI primers, then second-round multiplex PCR was performed. TCRdb reprocessed the multiplex PCR reads via MiXCR and lists one record per CDR3 protein. Of over 450,000 distinct CDR3 sequences in the sample, 13% to 15% were seen once. Sequencing input: blood. The receptors derive from a woman aged 30 to 39 with Graves' ophthalmopathy.

This clonotype has a count of ten or more. This rearrangement joins TRBV7-2 to TRBJ2-5; 10 bases line up with TRBD2. Looked up from germline, CDR1 is SGHTA and CDR2 is FQGNSA. Trimming at V came to 3 bases and at J to 2 bases, leaving 0 bases not matched to a gene. This CDR3 comprises 14 residues. The CDR3 sequence is CASSFSGRQETQYF. The CDR3 coding sequence is TGTGCCAGCAGCTTTAGCGGGAGGCAAGAGACCCAGTACTTC. The variable domain in full, with the rest retrieved from reference TRBV7-2 and TRBJ2-5, is GAGVSQSPSNKVTEKGKDVELRCDPISGHTALYWYRQSLGQGLEFLIYFQGNSAPDKSGLPSDRFSAERTGGSVSTLTIQRTQQEDSAVYLCASSFSGRQETQYFGPGTRLLVL.

The genes are TRBV28 and TRBJ2-5; 7 nucleotides line up with TRBD2. V was clipped by 8 bases and J by 4 bases; unmatched bases: 10. Per the germline V gene, CDR1 is MDHEN and CDR2 is SYDVKM. This CDR3 has 14 amino acids. This CDR3 is CASSIQRGSETQYF. CDR3 nucleotides: TGTGCCAGCTCCATTCAGCGGGGTTCAGAGACCCAGTACTTC.

The V gene is TRBV6-1, the J gene TRBJ1-6, with unresolved D. The length of the CDR3 is 15 residues. Germline V gives CDR1 MNHNS, CDR2 SASEGT. V lost 2 bases and J lost 10, with 15 bases in between. In DNA, the CDR3 is TGTGCCAGCAGTGAAATCCCCCCCAGGTGGTCACCCCTCCACTTT. The encoded protein is CASSEIPPRWSPLHF.

This clonotype was observed a few times. The chain joins TRBV4-2 to TRBJ1-5; possibly TRBD1 for D (5 bases). CDR3 size: 15 residues. V was pared by 1 base and J by 2 bases, with 9 bases between. Germline V gene data show CDR1 as LGHNA and CDR2 as YNFKEQ. CDR3 residues: CASSQADTRNQPQHF. In DNA, the CDR3 is TGTGCCAGCAGCCAAGCGGACACCCGCAATCAGCCCCAGCATTTT.

This clonotype was seen only a few times. The CDR3 reads CASSLRRQGIPEQYF. The CDR3, as DNA: TGTGCCAGCAGCTTAAGAAGACAGGGTATTCCCGAGCAGTACTTC. The chain recombines TRBV11-3 with TRBJ2-7; 7 bases match TRBD1. J lost 6 bases, V lost 2 bases, and 10 bases had no gene match. The CDR3 is 15 amino acids. CDR1 and CDR2 from the germline V gene are SGHNT and YENEEA.

This clonotype has more than one count but fewer than ten. This chain connects TRBV12-3 or TRBV12-4 to TRBJ1-5, with D possibly being TRBD1 (6 bases). The CDR3 spans 14 residues. V was clipped by 5 bases and J by 7 bases, with 15 bases between them. CDR3 in amino acids: CASSRQDPAQPQHF. As DNA, the CDR3 is TGTGCCAGCAGTAGACAGGACCCGGCGCAGCCCCAGCATTTT.

This clonotype was seen repeatedly, ten times or more. This CDR3 reads CASSSGTVTGELFF. The CDR3 nucleotides are TGTGCCAGCAGTTCCGGGACAGTCACCGGGGAGCTGTTTTTT. The V call is TRBV12-3 or TRBV12-4, the J call TRBJ2-2, with 7 bases matching TRBD1. With 4 bases clipped from V and 4 bases from J, the junction kept 3 bases outside the gene matches. The CDR3 spans 14 residues.

This chain links TRBV6-5 with TRBJ2-6; D is uncertain. The length of the CDR3 is 14 residues. Between the trimmed V and J ends, which lost 1 base and 11 bases, there was a span of 12 bases. Germline V gene data show CDR1 as MNHEY and CDR2 as SVGAGI. This chain's CDR3 is CASSYLGTTDVLTF. In DNA form, the CDR3 reads TGTGCCAGCAGTTACTTAGGAACGACCGACGTCCTGACTTTC.

This clonotype has ten or more counts. V and J are TRBV11-3 and TRBJ2-2, with 9 bases lining up with TRBD1. J was trimmed by 1 base and V by 2 bases; bases with no gene match: 2. Per germline, CDR1 SGHNT and CDR2 YENEEA. The CDR3 is made up of 16 amino acids. The CDR3 DNA follows: TGTGCCAGCAGCTTAATGGGACAGGGGAACACCGGGGAGCTGTTTTTT. The encoded protein is CASSLMGQGNTGELFF.

In its sample, this clonotype was seen many times. The chain carries TRBV30 and TRBJ1-1; TRBD1 aligns across 7 bases. The CDR3 is 13 amino acids. Germline CDR1 reads GTSNPN; CDR2 reads SVGIG (reference sequence). V gave up 0 bases and J gave up 11 bases; unmatched junction bases: 9. CDR3 sequence (DNA): TGTGCCTGGAGTGTGGGGGCAGGGGGGAGTGCTTTCTTT. It translates to CAWSVGAGGSAFF. The whole variable domain, filled in from reference TRBV30 and TRBJ1-1, reads SQTIHQWPATLVQPVGSPLSLECTVEGTSNPNLYWYRQAAGRGLQLLFYSVGIGQISSEVPQNLSASRPQDRQFILSSKKLLLSDSGFYLCAWSVGAGGSAFFGQGTRLTVV.

This clonotype appeared many times. V usage is TRBV14 and J usage is TRBJ2-7; no reliable D call. Germline V lookup: CDR1 SGHDN, CDR2 FVKESK. The V and J ends lost 3 bases and 5 bases respectively, with 11 bases between them. The CDR3 is 13 amino acids. The CDR3 DNA reads as TGTGCCAGCAGCCAGGTCGGGCCCGACGAGCAGTACTTC. Its protein is CASSQVGPDEQYF.

The chain carries TRBV20-1 and TRBJ1-1, with D unclear. Germline CDR1 and CDR2: DFQATT and SNEGSKA (reference sequence). Trimming cost V 1 base and J 1 base, with 10 bases left between them. CDR3 size: 14 residues. The CDR3: CSARGRHQNTEAFF. The CDR3 nucleotides read TGCAGTGCTAGAGGAAGGCACCAGAACACTGAAGCTTTCTTT.

This clonotype was detected a few times. Since a much larger clone is just one base distant, this may be a read error. The chain is built from TRBV2 and TRBJ2-2, with D possibly matching TRBD2 (6 bases). CDR1 is SNHLY and CDR2 is FYNNEI in the germline V gene. The CDR3 extends over 16 amino acids. The CDR3 spells CASLDSSGRWGGELCF. CDR3 coding DNA: TGTGCCAGCCTGGATTCCAGCGGTCGCTGGGGCGGGGAGCTGTGTTTT.

This chain uses TRBV7-3 with TRBJ1-1; D is possibly TRBD1 (6 bases). Germline CDR1 and CDR2: SGHTA and FQGTGA. This CDR3 has 19 amino acids. V was clipped by 3 bases and J by 1 base, with 24 bases between them. CDR3 in amino acids: CASSLTPRNTGSRNTEAFF. The CDR3 DNA reads TGTGCCAGCAGCTTGACTCCCCGCAATACAGGGTCTAGGAACACTGAAGCTTTCTTT.